The present TCR beta chain was sequenced within a study of T cell changes during pregnancy in multiple sclerosis. The CDR3 sequence is 15 residues long. After removal of 0 bases from V and 8 bases from J, the junction contained 4 bases not matched to a gene. Germline values: CDR1 SGDLS, CDR2 YYNGEE. Clones were read by immunoSEQ multiplex PCR, and TCRdb kept only the in-frame ones, dropping some. The repertoire consists of 20,000 to 25,000 clones, with about 86% occurring once and the leading ten covering approximately 1%. Sequenced material: CD4+ T cells from peripheral blood mononuclear cells, taken in the first trimester of pregnancy. This chain joins TRBV9 and TRBJ1-6; TRBD1 agrees at 8 bases. The TCR sequence derives from a female donor in good health, enrolled as a control in a pregnancy study. In nucleotides, the CDR3 is TGTGCCAGCAGCGTAGCAGGGGGCGCGGATTCACCCCTCCACTTT. Translated, it gives CASSVAGGADSPLHF.